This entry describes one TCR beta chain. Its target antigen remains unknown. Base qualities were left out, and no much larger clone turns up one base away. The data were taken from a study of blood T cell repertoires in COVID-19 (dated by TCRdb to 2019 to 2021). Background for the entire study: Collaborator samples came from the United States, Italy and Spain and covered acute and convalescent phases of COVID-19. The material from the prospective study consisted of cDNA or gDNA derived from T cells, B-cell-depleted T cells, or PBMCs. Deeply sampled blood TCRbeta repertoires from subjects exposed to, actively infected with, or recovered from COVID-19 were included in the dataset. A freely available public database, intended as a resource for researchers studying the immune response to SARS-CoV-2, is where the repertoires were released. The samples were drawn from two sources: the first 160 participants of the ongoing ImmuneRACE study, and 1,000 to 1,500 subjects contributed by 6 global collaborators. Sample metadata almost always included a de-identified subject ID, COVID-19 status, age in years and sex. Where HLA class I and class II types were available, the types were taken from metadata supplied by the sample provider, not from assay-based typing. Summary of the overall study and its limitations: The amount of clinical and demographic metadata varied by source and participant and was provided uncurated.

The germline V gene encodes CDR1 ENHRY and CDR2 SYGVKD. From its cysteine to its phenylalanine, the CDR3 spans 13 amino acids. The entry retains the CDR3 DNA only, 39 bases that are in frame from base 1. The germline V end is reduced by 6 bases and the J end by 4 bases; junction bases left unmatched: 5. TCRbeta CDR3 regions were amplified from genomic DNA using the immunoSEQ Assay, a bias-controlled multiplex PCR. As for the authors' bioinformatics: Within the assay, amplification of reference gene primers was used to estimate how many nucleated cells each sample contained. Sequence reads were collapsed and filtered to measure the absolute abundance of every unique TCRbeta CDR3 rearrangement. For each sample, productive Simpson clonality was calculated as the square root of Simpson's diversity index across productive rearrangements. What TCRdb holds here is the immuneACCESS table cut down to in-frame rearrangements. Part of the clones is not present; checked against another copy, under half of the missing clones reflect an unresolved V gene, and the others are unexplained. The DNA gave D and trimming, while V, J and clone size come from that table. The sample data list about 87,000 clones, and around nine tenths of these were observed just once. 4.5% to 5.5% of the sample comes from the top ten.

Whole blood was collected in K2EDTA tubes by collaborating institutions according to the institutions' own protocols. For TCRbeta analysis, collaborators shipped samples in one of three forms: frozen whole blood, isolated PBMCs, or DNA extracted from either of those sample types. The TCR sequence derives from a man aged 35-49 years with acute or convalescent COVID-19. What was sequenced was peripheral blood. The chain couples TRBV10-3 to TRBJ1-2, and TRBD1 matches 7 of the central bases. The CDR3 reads CAISQDRSYGYTF. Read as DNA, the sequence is TGTGCCATCAGCCAGGACAGGAGCTATGGCTACACCTTC.